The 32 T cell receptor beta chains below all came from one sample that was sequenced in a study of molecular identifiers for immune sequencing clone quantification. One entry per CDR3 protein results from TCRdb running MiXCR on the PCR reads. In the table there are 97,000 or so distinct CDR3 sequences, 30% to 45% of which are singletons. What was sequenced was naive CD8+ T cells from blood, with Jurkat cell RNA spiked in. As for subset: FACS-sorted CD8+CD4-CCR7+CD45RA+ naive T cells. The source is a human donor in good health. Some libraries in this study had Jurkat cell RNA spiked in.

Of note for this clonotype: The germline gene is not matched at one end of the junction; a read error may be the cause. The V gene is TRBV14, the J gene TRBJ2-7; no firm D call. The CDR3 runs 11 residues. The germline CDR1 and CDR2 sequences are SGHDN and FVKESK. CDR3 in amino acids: CASCQTYEQYF. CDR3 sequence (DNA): TGTGCCAGCTGCCAGACCTACGAGCAGTACTTC.

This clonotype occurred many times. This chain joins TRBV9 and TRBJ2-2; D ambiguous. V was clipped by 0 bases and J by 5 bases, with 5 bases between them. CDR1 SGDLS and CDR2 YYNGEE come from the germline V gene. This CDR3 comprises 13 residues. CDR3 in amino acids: CASSVVTTGELFF. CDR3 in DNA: TGTGCCAGCAGCGTAGTTACGACCGGGGAGCTGTTTTTT.

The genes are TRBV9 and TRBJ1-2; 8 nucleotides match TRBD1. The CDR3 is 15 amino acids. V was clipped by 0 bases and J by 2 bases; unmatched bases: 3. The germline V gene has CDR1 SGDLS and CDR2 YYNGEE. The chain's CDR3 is CASSVAAGGNYGYTF. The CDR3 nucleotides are TGTGCCAGCAGCGTAGCCGCAGGGGGCAACTATGGCTACACCTTC.

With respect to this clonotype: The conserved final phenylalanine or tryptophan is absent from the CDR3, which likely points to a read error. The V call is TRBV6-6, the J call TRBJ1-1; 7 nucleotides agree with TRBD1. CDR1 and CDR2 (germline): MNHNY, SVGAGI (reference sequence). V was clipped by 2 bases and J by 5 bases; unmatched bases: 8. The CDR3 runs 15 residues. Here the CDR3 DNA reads TGTGCCAGCAGTTACACGACAGGGTTTGCGACTGAAGCTTTCTGT. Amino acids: CASSYTTGFATEAFC.

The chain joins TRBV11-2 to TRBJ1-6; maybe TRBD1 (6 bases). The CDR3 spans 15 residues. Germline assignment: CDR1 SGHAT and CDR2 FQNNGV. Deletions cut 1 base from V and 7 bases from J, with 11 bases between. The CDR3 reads CASSLGGHLNSPLHF. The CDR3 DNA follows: TGTGCCAGCAGCTTAGGGGGACATCTGAATTCACCCCTCCACTTT.

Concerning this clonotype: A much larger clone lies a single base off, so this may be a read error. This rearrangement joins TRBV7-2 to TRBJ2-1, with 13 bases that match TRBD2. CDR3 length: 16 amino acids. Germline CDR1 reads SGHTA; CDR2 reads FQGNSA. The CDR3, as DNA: TGTGCCAGCAGCTCCGGACTAGCGGGAGTCTTTAATGAGCTGTTCTTC. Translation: CASSSGLAGVFNELFF.

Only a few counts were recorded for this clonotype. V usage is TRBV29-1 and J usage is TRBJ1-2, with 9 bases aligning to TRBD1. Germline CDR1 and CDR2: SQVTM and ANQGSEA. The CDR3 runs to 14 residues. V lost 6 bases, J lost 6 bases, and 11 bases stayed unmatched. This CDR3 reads CSVAGTGKNDGYTF. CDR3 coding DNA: TGCAGCGTGGCCGGGACAGGGAAAAACGATGGCTACACCTTC.

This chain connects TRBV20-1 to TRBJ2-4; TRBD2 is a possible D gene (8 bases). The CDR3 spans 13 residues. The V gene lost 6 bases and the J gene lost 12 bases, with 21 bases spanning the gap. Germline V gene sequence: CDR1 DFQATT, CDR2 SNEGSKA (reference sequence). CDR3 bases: TGCAGTGCCCCTGGGACAGCCGGGAGGGCTCAGTACTTC. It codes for CSAPGTAGRAQYF.

In DNA, the CDR3 is TGCGCCAGCAGCGCCCCCGGCATGGGACTAGCGGGATCGACCAGGGGAGATACGCAGTATTTT. Protein product: CASSAPGMGLAGSTRGDTQYF. The gene calls are TRBV5-1 and TRBJ2-3; TRBD2 agrees at 13 bases. Trimming removed 4 bases from V and 5 bases from J; junction bases left unmatched: 22. Germline CDR1 reads SGHRS; CDR2 reads YFSETQ. The CDR3 is 21 residues long. Full variable domain (remainder filled in from reference TRBV5-1 and TRBJ2-3): KAGVTQTPRYLIKTRGQQVTLSCSPISGHRSVSWYQQTPGQGLQFLFEYFSETQRNKGNFPGRFSGRQFSNSRSEMNVSTLELGDSALYLCASSAPGMGLAGSTRGDTQYFGPGTRLTVL.

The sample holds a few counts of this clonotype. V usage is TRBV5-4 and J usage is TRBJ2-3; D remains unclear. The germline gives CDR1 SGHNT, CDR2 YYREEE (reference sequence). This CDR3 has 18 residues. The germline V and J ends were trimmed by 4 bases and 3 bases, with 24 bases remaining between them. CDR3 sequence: CASSLTVVAGSPTDTQYF. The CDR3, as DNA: TGTGCCAGCAGCCTTACCGTTGTAGCAGGATCACCTACAGATACGCAGTATTTT.

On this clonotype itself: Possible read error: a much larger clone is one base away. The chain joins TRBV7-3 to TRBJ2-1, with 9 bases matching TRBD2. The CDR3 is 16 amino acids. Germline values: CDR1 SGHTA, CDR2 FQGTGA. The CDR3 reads CDSSLTGTSTNNEQFF. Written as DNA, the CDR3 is TGTGACAGCAGCTTAACAGGGACTAGCACGAACAATGAGCAGTTCTTC.

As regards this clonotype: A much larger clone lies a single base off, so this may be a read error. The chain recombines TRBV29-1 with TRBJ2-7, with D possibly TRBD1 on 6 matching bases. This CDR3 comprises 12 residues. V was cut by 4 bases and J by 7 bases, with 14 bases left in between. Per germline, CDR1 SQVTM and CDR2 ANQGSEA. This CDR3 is CSVGLGAGEQYF. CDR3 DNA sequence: TGCAGCGTTGGGCTGGGGGCGGGTGAGCAGTACTTC.

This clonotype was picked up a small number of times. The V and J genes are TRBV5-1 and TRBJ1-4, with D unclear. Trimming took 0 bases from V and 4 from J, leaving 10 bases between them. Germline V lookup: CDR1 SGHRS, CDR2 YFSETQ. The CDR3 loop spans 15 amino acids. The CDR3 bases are TGCGCCAGCAGCTTGGAGGCCGCCAGTAATGAAAAACTGTTTTTT. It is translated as CASSLEAASNEKLFF.

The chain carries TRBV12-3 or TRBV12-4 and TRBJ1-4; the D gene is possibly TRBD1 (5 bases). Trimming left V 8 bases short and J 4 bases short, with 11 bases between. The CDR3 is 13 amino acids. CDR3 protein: CASGGPSNEKLFF. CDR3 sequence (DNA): TGTGCCAGCGGGGGACCGAGTAATGAAAAACTGTTTTTT.

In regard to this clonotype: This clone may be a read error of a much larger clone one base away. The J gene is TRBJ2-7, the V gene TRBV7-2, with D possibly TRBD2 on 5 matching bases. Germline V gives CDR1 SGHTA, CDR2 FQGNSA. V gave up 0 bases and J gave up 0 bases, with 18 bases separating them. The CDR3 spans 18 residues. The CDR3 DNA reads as TGTGCCAGCAGCTTAGCAGCCCTAGCAGTAATGGGCTCCTACGAGCAGTACTTC. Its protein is CASSLAALAVMGSYEQYF. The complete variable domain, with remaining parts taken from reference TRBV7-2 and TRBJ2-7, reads GAGVSQSPSNKVTEKGKDVELRCDPISGHTALYWYRQSLGQGLEFLIYFQGNSAPDKSGLPSDRFSAERTGGSVSTLTIQRTQQEDSAVYLCASSLAALAVMGSYEQYFGPGTRLTVT.

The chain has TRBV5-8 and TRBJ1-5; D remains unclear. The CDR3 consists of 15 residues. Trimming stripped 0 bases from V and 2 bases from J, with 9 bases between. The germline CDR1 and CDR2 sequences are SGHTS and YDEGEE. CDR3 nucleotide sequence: TGTGCCAGCAGCTTGGTGGCGGAGGGCAATCAGCCCCAGCATTTT. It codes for CASSLVAEGNQPQHF.

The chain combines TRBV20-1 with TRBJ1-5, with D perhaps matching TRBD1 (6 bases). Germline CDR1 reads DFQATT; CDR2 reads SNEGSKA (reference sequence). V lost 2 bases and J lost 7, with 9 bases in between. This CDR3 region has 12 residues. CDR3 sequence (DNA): TGCAGTGCTAGACAGGGGAGCCAGCCCCAGCATTTT. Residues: CSARQGSQPQHF.

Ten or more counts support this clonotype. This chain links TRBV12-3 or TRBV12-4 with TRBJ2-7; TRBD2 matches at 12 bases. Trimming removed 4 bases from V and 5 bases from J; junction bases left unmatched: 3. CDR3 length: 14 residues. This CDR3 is CASSSGLAGDEQYF. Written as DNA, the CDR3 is TGTGCCAGCAGTTCGGGACTAGCGGGTGACGAGCAGTACTTC.

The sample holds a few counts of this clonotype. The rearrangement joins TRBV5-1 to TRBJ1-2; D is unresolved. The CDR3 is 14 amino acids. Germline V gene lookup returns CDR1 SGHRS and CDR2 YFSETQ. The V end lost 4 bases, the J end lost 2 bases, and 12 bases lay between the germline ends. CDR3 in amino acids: CASSPPSANYGYTF. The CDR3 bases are TGCGCCAGCAGCCCCCCGTCGGCCAACTATGGCTACACCTTC.

The CDR3 region has the DNA TGTGCCATCAGTGGACAGGGAAATAATGAAAAACTGTTTTTT. Translating gives CAISGQGNNEKLFF. This chain joins TRBV10-3 and TRBJ1-4; 7 nucleotides match TRBD1. Germline V lookup: CDR1 ENHRY, CDR2 SYGVKD. The CDR3 is 14 amino acids. The junction had 3 bases not matched to a gene; V was cut back by 4 bases and J by 4 bases.

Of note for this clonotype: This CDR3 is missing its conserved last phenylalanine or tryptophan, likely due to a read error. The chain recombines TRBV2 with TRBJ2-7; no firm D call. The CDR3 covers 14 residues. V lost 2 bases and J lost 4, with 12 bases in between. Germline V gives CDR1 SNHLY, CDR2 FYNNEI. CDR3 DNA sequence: TGTGCCAGCAGTGAACAGTGGCTTTCATACGAGCAGTACTAC. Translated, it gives CASSEQWLSYEQYY.

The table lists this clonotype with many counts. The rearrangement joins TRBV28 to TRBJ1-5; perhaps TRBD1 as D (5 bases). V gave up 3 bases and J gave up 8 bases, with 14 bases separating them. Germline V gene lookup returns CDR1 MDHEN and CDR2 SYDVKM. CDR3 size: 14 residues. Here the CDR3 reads CASSFGARGEPQHF. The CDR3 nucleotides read TGTGCCAGCAGTTTTGGGGCCCGGGGAGAGCCCCAGCATTTT.

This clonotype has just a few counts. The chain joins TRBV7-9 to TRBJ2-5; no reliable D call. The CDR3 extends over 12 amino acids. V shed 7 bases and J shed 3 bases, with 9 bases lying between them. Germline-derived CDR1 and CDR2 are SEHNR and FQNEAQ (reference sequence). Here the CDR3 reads CASKGREETQYF. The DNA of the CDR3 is TGTGCCAGCAAAGGACGGGAAGAGACCCAGTACTTC.

This chain's CDR3 is CASSFAPSSFSYEQYF. CDR3 bases: TGTGCCAGCAGTTTTGCCCCATCTTCATTTTCCTACGAGCAGTACTTC. The genes are TRBV28 and TRBJ2-7; D uncertain. CDR1 is MDHEN and CDR2 is SYDVKM in the germline V gene. CDR3 length equals 16 residues. Deletions cut 3 bases from V and 1 base from J, with 16 bases between. The full variable domain, with the rest looked up from reference TRBV28 and TRBJ2-7, is DVKVTQSSRYLVKRTGEKVFLECVQDMDHENMFWYRQDPGLGLRLIYFSYDVKMKEKGDIPEGYSVSREKKERFSLILESASTNQTSMYLCASSFAPSSFSYEQYFGPGTRLTVT.

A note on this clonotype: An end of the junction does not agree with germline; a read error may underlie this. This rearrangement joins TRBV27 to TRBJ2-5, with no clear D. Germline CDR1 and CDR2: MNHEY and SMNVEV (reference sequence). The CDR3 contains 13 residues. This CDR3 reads CTSSFSNQQTQYF. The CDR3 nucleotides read TGTACCAGCAGTTTCTCCAACCAGCAGACCCAGTACTTC.

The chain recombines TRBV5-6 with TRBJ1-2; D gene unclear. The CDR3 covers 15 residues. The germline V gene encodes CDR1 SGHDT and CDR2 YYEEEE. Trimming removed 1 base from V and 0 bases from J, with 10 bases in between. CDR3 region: CASSLPGSANYGYTF. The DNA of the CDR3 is TGTGCCAGCAGCTTGCCCGGCAGCGCTAACTATGGCTACACCTTC.

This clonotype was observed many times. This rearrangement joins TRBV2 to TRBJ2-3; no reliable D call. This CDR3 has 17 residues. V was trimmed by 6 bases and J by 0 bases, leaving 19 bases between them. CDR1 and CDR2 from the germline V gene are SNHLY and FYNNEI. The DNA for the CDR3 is TGTGCCAGCAGCCGCAGTTCGAGGTCAACTAGCACAGATACGCAGTATTTT. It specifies CASSRSSRSTSTDTQYF.

CDR3 nucleotides: TGTGCCAGCAGCCCGGAGGGCGGAATGACAGATCAGCCCCAGCATTTT. This encodes CASSPEGGMTDQPQHF. The V and J genes are TRBV7-6 and TRBJ1-5; D may be TRBD1 (5 bases). V dropped 5 bases and J dropped 5 bases, with 19 bases sitting between them. Per germline, CDR1 SGHVS and CDR2 FNYEAQ. CDR3 size: 16 residues.

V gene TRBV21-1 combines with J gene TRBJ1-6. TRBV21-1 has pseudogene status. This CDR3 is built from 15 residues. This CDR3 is CAGSPWNSYNSPLHF. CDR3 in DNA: TGTGCCGGCAGCCCGTGGAACTCCTATAATTCACCCCTCCACTTT.

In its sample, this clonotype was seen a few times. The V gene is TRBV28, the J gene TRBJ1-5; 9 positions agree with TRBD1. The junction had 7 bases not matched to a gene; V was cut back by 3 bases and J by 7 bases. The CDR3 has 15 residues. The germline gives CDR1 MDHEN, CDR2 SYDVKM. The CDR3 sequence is CASSFRDRGYQPQHF. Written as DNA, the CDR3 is TGTGCCAGCAGTTTCCGCGACAGGGGGTACCAGCCCCAGCATTTT.

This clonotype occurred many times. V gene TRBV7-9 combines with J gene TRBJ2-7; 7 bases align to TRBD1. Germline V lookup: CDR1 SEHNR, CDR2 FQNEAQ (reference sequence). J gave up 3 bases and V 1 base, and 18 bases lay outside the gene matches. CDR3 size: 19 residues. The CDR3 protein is CASSLVEGTAIASGYEQYF. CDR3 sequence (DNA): TGTGCCAGCAGCTTAGTAGAGGGGACAGCCATCGCATCTGGCTACGAGCAGTACTTC. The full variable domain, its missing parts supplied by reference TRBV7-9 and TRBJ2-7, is DTGVSQNPRHKITKRGQNVTFRCDPISEHNRLYWYRQTLGQGPEFLTYFQNEAQLEKSRLLSDRFSAERPKGSFSTLEIQRTEQGDSAMYLCASSLVEGTAIASGYEQYFGPGTRLTVT.

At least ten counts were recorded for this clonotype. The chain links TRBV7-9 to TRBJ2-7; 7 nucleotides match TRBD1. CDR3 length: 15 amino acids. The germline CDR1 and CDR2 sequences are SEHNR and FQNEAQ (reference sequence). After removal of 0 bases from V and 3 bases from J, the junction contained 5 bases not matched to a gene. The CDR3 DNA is TGTGCCAGCAGCTTAGCCGGGACAGAGTTCTACGAGCAGTACTTC. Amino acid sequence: CASSLAGTEFYEQYF.